A selection of T cell receptor beta chains follows, all from one sample in a study of CD8 T cells in Susac syndrome. MiXCR, run by TCRdb on the immunoSEQ multiplex PCR reads, gives a single entry per CDR3 protein. The sample shows about 180,000 distinct CDR3 sequences, 85% to 95% of them seen only once. Input material: CD8+ T cells from PBMCs. These receptors were obtained from a human donor with multiple sclerosis. CDR3s include the opening cysteine and the closing phenylalanine or tryptophan. A D gene is named only where the DNA matches it firmly. Clone sizes are given selectively: once, few, many, or a class where the clone is expanded.

CSTRGGYTF	TGCAGTACCCGGGGAGGCTACACCTTC	NA	TRBV20-1	TRBJ1-2	NA
CASSLSLAEYNEQFF	TGTGCCAGCAGCTTAAGCCTAGCGGAGTACAATGAGCAGTTCTTC	TRBD2	TRBV13	TRBJ2-1	NA
CASSLGQSNQPQHF	TGTGCCAGCAGCCTAGGACAGAGCAATCAGCCCCAGCATTTT	NA	TRBV6-5	TRBJ1-5	NA
CASSLSSYEQYF	TGTGCCAGCAGCCTTAGCTCCTACGAGCAGTACTTC	NA	TRBV5-6	TRBJ2-7	many
CSVGGGYGYTF	TGCAGCGTTGGGGGCGGGTATGGCTACACCTTC	NA	TRBV29-1	TRBJ1-2	NA
CASSQAPYNEQFF	TGTGCCAGCAGCCAAGCCCCTTACAATGAGCAGTTCTTC	NA	TRBV14	TRBJ2-1	NA
CASSLDLGRETQYF	TGTGCCAGCAGCTTAGATCTGGGTAGGGAGACCCAGTACTTC	NA	TRBV11-2	TRBJ2-5	NA
CASSRAGTRHTEAFF	TGTGCCAGCAGCCGAGCGGGAACGCGGCACACTGAAGCTTTCTTT	NA	TRBV7-9	TRBJ1-1	NA
CSVELNYEQYF	TGCAGCGTTGAACTGAATTACGAGCAGTACTTC	NA	TRBV29-1	TRBJ2-7	NA
CASSTQLGNEETQYF	TGTGCCAGCAGCACCCAGCTAGGGAACGAAGAGACCCAGTACTTC	NA	TRBV2	TRBJ2-5	NA
CSVAQGAGDGYTF	TGCAGCGTCGCACAGGGTGCCGGGGATGGCTACACCTTC	NA	TRBV29-1	TRBJ1-2	NA
CASSPRSSGRPMETQYF	TGTGCCAGCAGTCCAAGGAGTAGCGGGAGGCCCATGGAGACCCAGTACTTC	TRBD2	TRBV27	TRBJ2-5	NA
CASSLGTESTDTQYF	TGCGCCAGCAGCTTGGGGACAGAAAGCACAGATACGCAGTATTTT	NA	TRBV5-1	TRBJ2-3	NA
CASKGLAAKETQYF	TGTGCCAGCAAGGGACTAGCAGCTAAAGAGACCCAGTACTTC	TRBD2	TRBV28	TRBJ2-5	NA
CSVQIAGEGNEQYF	TGCAGCGTCCAAATAGCGGGAGAGGGAAACGAGCAGTACTTC	TRBD2	TRBV29-1	TRBJ2-7	once
CASSQLRGGNEQFF	TGTGCCAGCAGCCAACTGCGGGGCGGGAATGAGCAGTTCTTC	NA	TRBV3-1	TRBJ2-1	NA
CASSQGLAGGEGVYNEQFF	TGTGCCAGCAGCCAAGGCCTAGCGGGAGGGGAAGGGGTCTACAATGAGCAGTTCTTC	TRBD2	TRBV3-1	TRBJ2-1	NA
CASSYKGVRYGYTF	TGTGCCAGCAGTTACAAGGGGGTTCGCTATGGCTACACCTTC	NA	TRBV6-5	TRBJ1-2	NA
CASGVLQSAFGHQPQHF	TGCGCCAGCGGGGTCCTTCAGAGCGCCTTCGGGCATCAGCCCCAGCATTTT	NA	TRBV23-1	TRBJ1-5	once
CASSLGQDTEAFF	TGTGCCAGCTCTCTCGGACAGGACACTGAAGCTTTCTTT	TRBD1	TRBV2	TRBJ1-1	NA
CASSVDAEDTQYF	TGTGCCAGCAGCGTCGACGCGGAGGATACGCAGTATTTT	NA	TRBV7-2	TRBJ2-3	NA
CASSLNPGGDIMNTEAFF	TGTGCCAGCAGCTTAAATCCAGGGGGGGACATCATGAACACTGAAGCTTTCTTT	TRBD1	TRBV7-9	TRBJ1-1	once
CASSFGLHQPQHF	TGTGCCAGCAGCTTCGGGTTGCATCAGCCCCAGCATTTT	NA	TRBV7-9	TRBJ1-5	NA
CATSSASERRGQYNEQFF	TGTGCCACCAGCAGTGCCTCCGAGAGGAGGGGACAGTACAATGAGCAGTTCTTC	NA	TRBV15	TRBJ2-1	NA
CASSLWPSGRYEQYF	TGTGCCAGCAGCCTCTGGCCTAGCGGGAGATACGAGCAGTACTTC	TRBD2	TRBV3-1	TRBJ2-7	few
CASSGGQGDYGYTF	TGTGCCAGCAGCGGGGGACAGGGGGACTATGGCTACACCTTC	TRBD1	TRBV5-4	TRBJ1-2	NA
CSVPGGEKLFF	TGCAGCGTCCCGGGAGGTGAAAAACTGTTTTTT	NA	TRBV29-1	TRBJ1-4	NA
CASSAAGGYNEQFF	TGTGCCAGCAGTGCAGCGGGAGGGTACAATGAGCAGTTCTTC	TRBD2	TRBV6-5	TRBJ2-1	NA
CASSGSTSGGAIGSYNEQFF	TGTGCCAGCAGTGGCTCGACTAGCGGGGGGGCTATCGGGTCCTACAATGAGCAGTTCTTC	TRBD2	TRBV27	TRBJ2-1	NA